This is a list of T cell receptor beta chains from one sample in a study of CD8+ T cells in alopecia areata. Using immunoSEQ multiplex PCR, the repertoire was profiled, and TCRdb retains in-frame clones only, with some absent. Here the sample spans 150,000 or so clones, around 47% being singletons. Material for sequencing was CD4+ T cells sorted from blood. The receptors derive from a human donor with alopecia areata. Both conserved end residues are trimmed from each CDR3. Clone size appears in some rows only: once, few, many, or a class for an expanded clone.

few	TRBV29-1	SVERTAQRGYNEQF
NA	TRBV7-2	ASSPQGRETQY
NA	TRBV29-1	SVAQAGGPIQEQF
NA	TRBV2	ANPRGRGTEAF
NA	TRBV7-2	ASSLALQPQH
NA	TRBV23-1	ASSQSYEQY
few	TRBV29-1	SVLISYEQY
NA	TRBV5-1	ASSRDRDYGYT
few	TRBV28	ASRQAGGETQY
few	TRBV19	ASSTSGRYDNEQF
few	TRBV7-9	ASSPAGQETQY
NA	TRBV7-9	ASSPWDPGKLF